This TCR beta chain emerged from a study of blood T cell repertoires in COVID-19. The CDR3 contains 13 residues. Germline V CDR1 and CDR2: MNHEY, SVGAGI. Unmatched junction bases numbered 6, after V lost 6 bases and J lost 11 bases. Profiling relied on immunoSEQ multiplex PCR, and the TCRdb table lists in-frame clones only, not all of them. The table lists around 130,000 clones, roughly 85% of them singletons, with around 4% in the top ten. The source material was peripheral blood. This chain connects TRBV6-5 to TRBJ1-4; 10 bases are shared with TRBD1. This TCR derives from a man aged 40-49 years with acute or convalescent COVID-19. The CDR3 here is CASRTGGLGKLFF. The DNA of the CDR3 is TGTGCCAGCAGGACAGGGGGCTTGGGGAAACTGTTTTTT.